Listed here are 18 T cell receptor beta chains from one sample, sequenced in a study of blood T cell repertoires in COVID-19. Profiling relied on immunoSEQ multiplex PCR, and the TCRdb table lists in-frame clones only, not all of them. The sample contains some 280,000 clones, approximately 86% of which appear only once. Sequencing input: peripheral blood. These TCRs come from a woman in her fifties or sixties with active or convalescent COVID-19.

The chain links TRBV12-2 to TRBJ2-4; the table names TRBD1, a call not compared with the DNA. TRBV12-2 constitutes a pseudogene. The CDR3 covers 15 residues. Here the CDR3 DNA reads TGTGCAAGTCGCTTAGGCAGGGTAAGTGGAAACATTCAGTACTTC. As protein: CASRLGRVSGNIQYF.

V gene TRBV19 combines with J gene TRBJ2-3; 8 nucleotides align to TRBD1. The V gene's germline CDR1 is LNHDA and CDR2 SQIVND (reference sequence). The CDR3 covers 16 residues. Germline trimming cut 5 bases from V and 4 bases from J; bases unmatched to any gene: 11. CDR3 coding DNA: TGTGCCAGTAGTGATAACAGGGGGGTCAGCGCAGATACGCAGTATTTT. Translated: CASSDNRGVSADTQYF.

V and J are TRBV19 and TRBJ1-1; TRBD1 is a possible D gene (6 bases). Per the germline V gene, CDR1 is LNHDA and CDR2 is SQIVND (reference sequence). The V end was cut by 8 bases, the J end by 0 bases, with 16 bases between. The CDR3 is 15 amino acids. DNA of the CDR3: TGTGCCAGTGGCCCGGAAGACAGGTTGAACACTGAAGCTTTCTTT. It yields the protein CASGPEDRLNTEAFF.

The chain carries TRBV7-9 and TRBJ1-6, with D unresolved. Trimming removed 3 bases from V and 14 bases from J, with 11 bases in between. Germline V CDR1 and CDR2: SEHNR, FQNEAQ (reference sequence). CDR3 size: 12 residues. In DNA, the CDR3 is TGTGCCAGCAGCTTTTTTGAGCTTTCCCTCCACTTT. The encoded protein is CASSFFELSLHF.

V usage is TRBV19 and J usage is TRBJ1-5; possible D gene TRBD1, 6 bases. Germline V gene sequence: CDR1 LNHDA, CDR2 SQIVND (reference sequence). Trimming cost V 5 bases and J 9 bases, with 17 bases left between them. This CDR3 has 14 residues. CDR3 nucleotide sequence: TGTGCCAGTAGTGGGGACATATATGCGGGGCCCCAGCATTTT. It codes for CASSGDIYAGPQHF.

This chain joins TRBV7-2 and TRBJ2-5, with 9 bases fitting TRBD1. The CDR3 is 14 amino acids. CDR1 SGHTA and CDR2 FQGNSA come from the germline V gene. Trimming took 6 bases from V and 4 from J; bases not matched to a gene: 6. The CDR3 DNA reads as TGTGCCAGCAGAAGGACGACAGGGGGAGAGACCCAGTACTTC. This encodes CASRRTTGGETQYF.

Notes on this clone: Mismatch with germline at one junction end may stem from a read error. The chain recombines TRBV7-7 with TRBJ1-2; 8 nucleotides line up with TRBD1. Per germline, CDR1 SSHAT and CDR2 FNYEAQ (reference sequence). The CDR3 spans 15 residues. The CDR3 loop is CASSRRDRGLYGYTF. Written as DNA, the CDR3 is TGTGCTAGCAGCCGTCGCGACAGGGGACTTTATGGCTACACCTTC.

This rearrangement joins TRBV11-2 to TRBJ2-5, with 12 nucleotides matching TRBD2. Unmatched junction bases numbered 6, after V lost 2 bases and J lost 5 bases. The CDR3 covers 16 residues. CDR1 and CDR2 from the germline V gene are SGHAT and FQNNGV. The CDR3, as DNA: TGTGCCAGCAGCTTAAGGCTAGCGGGAGGGGGGGAGACCCAGTACTTC. Its translation: CASSLRLAGGGETQYF.

This clone came up a few times. The chain combines TRBV2 with TRBJ2-7, with a weak D call TRBD1 (5 bases). CDR3 length: 15 amino acids. CDR1 SNHLY and CDR2 FYNNEI come from the germline V gene. Deletions cut 6 bases from V and 0 bases from J, with 15 bases between. This CDR3 is CASRVDLGASYEQYF. CDR3 DNA: TGTGCCAGCAGGGTCGACCTAGGGGCCTCCTACGAGCAGTACTTC.

J is TRBJ1-2 and V is TRBV12-1; the DNA was not compared with TRBD1, the D call given in the table. TRBV12-1 constitutes a pseudogene. The CDR3 has 14 residues. The CDR3 spells CASSLGQPNYGYTF. DNA for the CDR3: TGTGCCAGCAGCTTGGGACAGCCTAACTATGGCTACACCTTC.

This sequence joins TRBV7-2 and TRBJ2-7; D not certain. V was clipped by 1 base and J by 0 bases, with 10 bases between them. This CDR3 is 15 amino acids long. Germline V gene lookup returns CDR1 SGHTA and CDR2 FQGNSA. CDR3 DNA: TGTGCCAGCAGCTTAGGTCGCAGTGCCTCCTACGAGCAGTACTTC. Its translation is CASSLGRSASYEQYF.

V and J are TRBV27 and TRBJ1-2; possibly TRBD1 for D (5 bases). The V gene lost 6 bases and the J gene lost 2 bases, with 16 bases spanning the gap. Germline V CDR1 and CDR2: MNHEY, SMNVEV (reference sequence). The CDR3 consists of 15 residues. The CDR3: CASSREAGTNYGYTF. The CDR3 nucleotides are TGTGCCAGCAGCCGGGAGGCAGGGACCAACTATGGCTACACCTTC.

This chain uses TRBV7-2 with TRBJ2-5; possible D gene TRBD2, 5 bases. In germline, CDR1 is SGHTA, CDR2 FQGNSA. The V gene lost 6 bases and the J gene lost 1 base, with 9 bases spanning the gap. The CDR3 extends over 13 amino acids. The CDR3 sequence is CASRLAGQETQYF. CDR3 DNA sequence: TGTGCCAGCAGACTTGCGGGCCAAGAGACCCAGTACTTC.

The rearrangement uses TRBV4-2 and TRBJ2-1; 11 bases are a match to TRBD2. CDR1 LGHNA and CDR2 YNFKEQ come from the germline V gene. Trimming removed 3 bases from V and 8 bases from J; junction bases left unmatched: 9. This CDR3 has 16 residues. The chain's CDR3 is CASSQETSGSNHEQFF. The CDR3 DNA is TGTGCCAGCAGCCAGGAAACTAGCGGGAGTAACCATGAGCAGTTCTTC.

Note on this clone: Other DNA sequences in this sample translate to the same CDR3. As DNA, the CDR3 is TGTGCCAGCAGCTTAGCGGGAGGTAGCAATCAGCCCCAGCATTTT. It encodes CASSLAGGSNQPQHF. This rearrangement joins TRBV7-9 to TRBJ1-5, with D hard to call. The CDR3 runs to 15 residues. The germline V gene encodes CDR1 SEHNR and CDR2 FQNEAQ (reference sequence). Trimming cost V 0 bases and J 0 bases, with 6 bases left between them.

The genes are TRBV12-3 or TRBV12-4 and TRBJ1-6; 7 bases agree with TRBD1. After removal of 5 bases from V and 7 bases from J, the junction contained 2 bases not matched to a gene. The length of the CDR3 is 13 residues. DNA of the CDR3: TGTGCCAGCAGTGAACAGGGGAATTCACCCCTCCACTTT. Translating it yields CASSEQGNSPLHF.

The V call is TRBV19, the J call TRBJ1-2, with 7 bases identical to TRBD1. Germline loops: CDR1 LNHDA, CDR2 SQIVND (reference sequence). The CDR3 is made up of 14 amino acids. The J segment lost 4 bases and the V segment lost 5 bases, leaving 7 bases of the junction unmatched. The CDR3 DNA reads TGTGCCAGTAGTCCTCGACAGGGAAGCTATGGCTACACCTTC. Protein product: CASSPRQGSYGYTF. The whole variable domain, filled in from reference TRBV19 and TRBJ1-2, reads DGGITQSPKYLFRKEGQNVTLSCEQNLNHDAMYWYRQDPGQGLRLIYYSQIVNDFQKGDIAEGYSVSREKKESFPLTVTSAQKNPTAFYLCASSPRQGSYGYTFGSGTRLTVV.

The chain uses TRBV19 and TRBJ2-4, with 8 positions matching TRBD1. The V and J ends lost 0 bases and 2 bases, in that order; junction bases with no gene match: 6. Germline CDR1 LNHDA, CDR2 SQIVND (reference sequence). The CDR3 runs 17 residues. CDR3 nucleotides: TGTGCCAGTAGTATAGATGGCACAGGGGGATCCAAAAACATTCAGTACTTC. Translated: CASSIDGTGGSKNIQYF. The full variable domain, rest sourced from reference TRBV19 and TRBJ2-4, is DGGITQSPKYLFRKEGQNVTLSCEQNLNHDAMYWYRQDPGQGLRLIYYSQIVNDFQKGDIAEGYSVSREKKESFPLTVTSAQKNPTAFYLCASSIDGTGGSKNIQYFGAGTRLSVL.